Each of the 9 T cell receptor beta chains below was sequenced from the same sample in a study of shared clonotypes between healthy human individuals. The table came from immunoSEQ multiplex PCR; TCRdb's copy has only in-frame clones and leaves some out. The profile shows some 1,900,000 clones, over 85% of them singletons. CD8 cells regarded as naive lacked CD45RO, were positively chosen for CCR7, and omitted terminally differentiated effector memory CD45RA+ cells. Specimen: naive CD8+ T cells sorted from blood. The receptors originated from a young man in good health.

CDR3 amino acids: CATSFGLAGSETQYF. DNA for the CDR3: TGTGCCACCAGCTTTGGACTAGCGGGGAGTGAGACCCAGTACTTC. The chain recombines TRBV15 with TRBJ2-5, with TRBD2 identical over 12 bases. V lost 5 bases and J lost 5; bases outside the gene matches: 6. Germline assignment: CDR1 LNHNV and CDR2 YYDKDF (reference sequence). CDR3 length: 15 residues. The full variable domain, with the rest looked up from reference TRBV15 and TRBJ2-5, is DAMVIQNPRYQVTQFGKPVTLSCSQTLNHNVMYWYQQKSSQAPKLLFHYYDKDFNNEADTPDNFQSRRPNTSFCFLDIRSPGLGDTAMYLCATSFGLAGSETQYFGPGTRLLVL.

This chain connects TRBV6-6 to TRBJ2-7, with 9 bases fitting TRBD1. This CDR3 has 14 amino acids. J lost 4 bases, V lost 6 bases, and 7 bases had no gene match. Germline-derived CDR1 and CDR2 are MNHNY and SVGAGI (reference sequence). The CDR3 bases are TGTGCCAGCAGCCGGGCCGGACAGGGGTACGAGCAGTACTTC. Protein product: CASSRAGQGYEQYF.

This clone was counted a few times. The V gene is TRBV27, the J gene TRBJ2-3; D is ambiguous. The CDR3 runs to 12 residues. V lost 4 bases and J lost 3, with 5 bases in between. The germline gives CDR1 MNHEY, CDR2 SMNVEV (reference sequence). The CDR3 is CASSSWTDTQYF. CDR3 DNA: TGTGCCAGCAGTTCCTGGACAGATACGCAGTATTTT.

The chain carries TRBV30 and TRBJ2-1, with a possible D match to TRBD1 (5 bases). Germline CDR1 and CDR2: GTSNPN and SVGIG (reference sequence). This CDR3 has 12 amino acids. Deletions cut 2 bases from V and 6 bases from J, with 8 bases between. The CDR3 reads CAWSTTANEQFF. CDR3 sequence (DNA): TGTGCCTGGAGTACGACAGCCAATGAGCAGTTCTTC.

The rearrangement joins TRBV5-4 to TRBJ1-1, with a possible D match to TRBD1 (5 bases). Trimming removed 3 bases at V and 3 bases at J, with 6 bases between. Germline V lookup: CDR1 SGHNT, CDR2 YYREEE (reference sequence). The CDR3 totals 12 residues. CDR3 DNA sequence: TGTGCCAGCAGCTCACAGGACACTGAAGCTTTCTTT. Translated: CASSSQDTEAFF.

This rearrangement joins TRBV7-8 to TRBJ1-1; unclear D gene. The germline V gene has CDR1 SGHVS and CDR2 FQNEAQ. This CDR3 is built from 15 residues. V was clipped by 5 bases and J by 0 bases, with 13 bases between them. The CDR3 DNA reads as TGTGCCAGCAGCCAACCAGAGGGCATGAACACTGAAGCTTTCTTT. Translating it yields CASSQPEGMNTEAFF.

The chain couples TRBV29-1 to TRBJ2-7, with D possibly TRBD1 on 6 matching bases. V lost 4 bases, J lost 1 base, and 11 bases lay in between. The CDR3 runs to 13 residues. Germline V gene data show CDR1 as SQVTM and CDR2 as ANQGSEA. The chain's CDR3 is CSVAPRGSYEQYF. The CDR3 DNA follows: TGCAGCGTTGCCCCCAGGGGATCCTACGAGCAGTACTTC.

The rearrangement joins TRBV15 to TRBJ2-7, with TRBD1 as a possible D gene (6 bases). Germline CDR1 is LNHNV and CDR2 is YYDKDF (reference sequence). CDR3 size: 13 residues. V was pared by 5 bases and J by 4 bases, with 12 bases between. CDR3 region: CATSPERGYEQYF. CDR3 DNA sequence: TGTGCCACCAGCCCAGAAAGGGGGTACGAGCAGTACTTC.

The V gene is TRBV9, the J gene TRBJ1-1, with D unclear. V was cut by 2 bases and J by 4 bases, with 12 bases left in between. This CDR3 has 14 residues. Germline CDR1 and CDR2: SGDLS and YYNGEE. CDR3 bases: TGTGCCAGCAGCGTTTACGGTGGTACCACTGAAGCTTTCTTT. As protein: CASSVYGGTTEAFF.